These 22 T cell receptor beta chains share one sample of origin, sequenced in a study of T-cell memory formation after mild COVID-19. TCRdb re-analysed the 5' RACE reads in MiXCR, keeping a single row per CDR3 protein. The sample contains about 420,000 distinct CDR3 sequences, 23% of which appear only once. Sequencing was carried out using PBMCs or a T cell subset sorted from them (not recorded which). The receptors here all came from an adult woman who had mild COVID-19 (a few samples of this study predate the infection). Cell type and time point are not known.

This clonotype turned up a few times. The chain links TRBV12-3 or TRBV12-4 to TRBJ2-2, with D possibly being TRBD2 (5 bases). The length of the CDR3 is 16 residues. With 3 bases removed from V and 1 base from J, the gap between germline ends came to 12 bases. The chain's CDR3 is CASSFGRALNTGELFF. CDR3 DNA: TGTGCCAGCAGTTTCGGGCGGGCCCTGAACACCGGGGAGCTGTTTTTT.

This clonotype was counted only a few times. The chain couples TRBV5-6 to TRBJ2-5; 8 nucleotides match TRBD1. Per the germline V gene, CDR1 is SGHDT and CDR2 is YYEEEE. The CDR3 loop spans 14 amino acids. The V segment lost 4 bases and the J segment 5 bases; nucleotides outside the gene matches: 7. The CDR3 bases are TGTGCCAGCAGCGACGACAGGGGCTGGGAGACCCAGTACTTC. It codes for CASSDDRGWETQYF.

The J gene is TRBJ2-2, the V gene TRBV10-2, with a possible D match to TRBD2 (5 bases). Between the trimmed V and J ends, which lost 6 bases and 4 bases, there was a span of 21 bases. Germline CDR1 reads WSHSY; CDR2 reads SAAADI. The CDR3 runs to 17 residues. CDR3 DNA: TGCGCCAGCAGGAGGGCCGGGCGGGCGCGTGGCACCGGGGAGCTGTTTTTT. It translates to CASRRAGRARGTGELFF.

The chain combines TRBV24-1 with TRBJ1-5, with D unresolved. The CDR3 totals 15 residues. Germline V gene sequence: CDR1 KGHDR, CDR2 SFDVKD. V lost 4 bases, J lost 7 bases, and 16 bases lay in between. The CDR3 loop is CATSDPTDTIQPQHF. The CDR3, as DNA: TGTGCCACCAGTGACCCGACCGACACCATACAGCCCCAGCATTTT.

This clonotype was seen a handful of times. The chain couples TRBV7-9 to TRBJ2-7; D not resolved. V was clipped by 3 bases and J by 3 bases, with 3 bases between them. Per germline, CDR1 SEHNR and CDR2 FQNEAQ (reference sequence). The CDR3 is made up of 11 amino acids. This chain's CDR3 is CASSFVYEQYF. The DNA of the CDR3 is TGTGCCAGCAGCTTCGTCTACGAGCAGTACTTC.

V gene TRBV29-1 combines with J gene TRBJ2-1; 10 bases are shared with TRBD2. The CDR3 is 15 amino acids. Trimming at V came to 0 bases and at J to 9 bases, leaving 8 bases not matched to a gene. The germline V gene encodes CDR1 SQVTM and CDR2 ANQGSEA. CDR3 amino acids: CSVEDRLAGVFEQFF. CDR3 coding DNA: TGCAGCGTTGAAGATCGGCTAGCGGGAGTTTTTGAGCAGTTCTTC.

The chain has TRBV7-9 and TRBJ2-6; D call uncertain. Germline V gene sequence: CDR1 SEHNR, CDR2 FQNEAQ (reference sequence). Trimming stripped 0 bases from V and 0 bases from J, with 12 bases between. This CDR3 region has 18 residues. The CDR3 sequence: CASSLALVADSGANVLTF. The CDR3 nucleotides are TGTGCCAGCAGCTTAGCTCTGGTGGCAGACTCTGGGGCCAACGTCCTGACTTTC.

The chain combines TRBV7-9 with TRBJ2-7; 7 positions match TRBD1. The germline gives CDR1 SEHNR, CDR2 FQNEAQ (reference sequence). This CDR3 has 14 residues. V was pared by 5 bases and J by 2 bases, with 6 bases of the junction left unmatched. The chain's CDR3 is CASSPDQGAYEQYF. CDR3 nucleotides: TGTGCCAGCAGCCCAGACCAGGGGGCCTACGAGCAGTACTTC.

This clonotype was detected a few times. The rearrangement links TRBV7-3 to TRBJ2-1, with 8 bases fitting TRBD1. The CDR3 totals 15 residues. Germline CDR1 reads SGHTA; CDR2 reads FQGTGA. V lost 3 bases, J lost 5 bases, and 6 bases stayed unmatched. CDR3 in amino acids: CASSFGQGRDNEQFF. The CDR3 DNA sequence: TGTGCCAGCAGCTTCGGACAGGGTAGGGACAATGAGCAGTTCTTC.

This clonotype showed up many times. This sequence joins TRBV6-1 and TRBJ2-2, with 10 bases identical to TRBD2. V shed 5 bases, J shed 1 base, and the junction held 4 bases outside the gene matches. Per germline, CDR1 MNHNS and CDR2 SASEGT. CDR3 size: 16 residues. The CDR3 loop is CASSRLAGQNTGELFF. In DNA form, the CDR3 reads TGTGCCAGCAGTAGACTAGCGGGCCAGAACACCGGGGAGCTGTTTTTT.

The sample holds a few counts of this clonotype. DNA of the CDR3: TGCAGTGCTAGACTGCAGGGAGCGGACACCTTC. Translated, it gives CSARLQGADTF. The genes are TRBV20-1 and TRBJ1-2, with D possibly matching TRBD1 (5 bases). Trimming pared 2 bases from V and 12 bases from J, leaving 13 bases between. The CDR3 sequence is 11 residues long. Germline lookup yields CDR1 DFQATT and CDR2 SNEGSKA (reference sequence).

This clonotype was picked up a small number of times. V usage is TRBV10-3 and J usage is TRBJ2-5; tentative D call: TRBD2 (5 bases). CDR1 is ENHRY, CDR2 SYGVKD, per germline. The V end was cut by 6 bases, the J end by 4 bases, with 12 bases between. This CDR3 has 13 residues. CDR3 region: CAISAAEGETQYF. CDR3 bases: TGTGCCATCAGCGCCGCAGAGGGAGAGACCCAGTACTTC.

The chain has TRBV7-2 and TRBJ2-1; D is unresolved. This CDR3 region has 16 residues. In germline, CDR1 is SGHTA, CDR2 FQGNSA. Trimming stripped 0 bases from V and 0 bases from J, with 9 bases between. In nucleotides, the CDR3 is TGTGCCAGCAGCTTAGCTACGAGTGTCTCCTACAATGAGCAGTTCTTC. Its protein is CASSLATSVSYNEQFF. The full variable domain, its missing parts supplied by reference TRBV7-2 and TRBJ2-1, is GAGVSQSPSNKVTEKGKDVELRCDPISGHTALYWYRQSLGQGLEFLIYFQGNSAPDKSGLPSDRFSAERTGGSVSTLTIQRTQQEDSAVYLCASSLATSVSYNEQFFGPGTRLTVL.

Points on this clonotype: One junction end does not reproduce the germline sequence, and a read error may be involved. The J gene is TRBJ1-5, the V gene TRBV6-1; D might be TRBD1 (5 bases). This CDR3 region has 14 residues. Germline V gene lookup returns CDR1 MNHNS and CDR2 SASEGT. The CDR3 sequence: CARSERWGSQPQHF. The CDR3 nucleotides read TGTGCCAGAAGTGAACGGTGGGGGTCTCAGCCCCAGCATTTT.

This chain uses TRBV2 with TRBJ2-3, with 7 bases matching TRBD1. V shed 2 bases and J 2 bases; nucleotides not matched to a gene: 4. The germline V gene encodes CDR1 SNHLY and CDR2 FYNNEI. The CDR3 consists of 15 residues. CDR3 sequence: CASSERDSFTDTQYF. The CDR3 DNA is TGTGCCAGCAGTGAAAGGGACAGTTTCACAGATACGCAGTATTTT.

The J gene is TRBJ2-7, the V gene TRBV7-3, with D maybe TRBD1 (7 bases). Trimming pared 2 bases from V and 6 bases from J, leaving 17 bases between. CDR3 length: 15 residues. Looked up from germline, CDR1 is SGHTA and CDR2 is FQGTGA. Here the CDR3 reads CASSLAPTGTSEQYF. CDR3 DNA sequence: TGTGCCAGCAGCTTAGCCCCGACAGGGACTTCCGAGCAGTACTTC.

A few counts support this clonotype. V and J are TRBV2 and TRBJ2-1; D gene ambiguous. Germline values: CDR1 SNHLY, CDR2 FYNNEI. The CDR3 runs to 15 residues. Between the trimmed V and J ends, which lost 2 bases and 0 bases, there was a span of 8 bases. For the CDR3, the DNA is TGTGCCAGCAGTGAAAGGGCGGTCTCCTACAATGAGCAGTTCTTC. This translates into CASSERAVSYNEQFF.

The rearrangement joins TRBV9 to TRBJ2-1, with TRBD2 as a possible D gene (6 bases). The CDR3 is 17 amino acids. Germline CDR1 SGDLS, CDR2 YYNGEE. Trimming took 2 bases from V and 0 from J, leaving 15 bases between them. This CDR3 reads CASSVNFGTDSYNEQFF. The CDR3, as DNA: TGTGCCAGCAGCGTTAACTTCGGGACTGACTCCTACAATGAGCAGTTCTTC.

In this sample, this clonotype turned up many times. The rearrangement uses TRBV5-6 and TRBJ2-7, with D unresolved. Germline CDR1 SGHDT, CDR2 YYEEEE. V dropped 1 base and J dropped 6 bases, with 8 bases sitting between them. This CDR3 contains 12 residues. The CDR3 nucleotides are TGTGCCAGCAGCTTGTATGTGAGCGAGCAGTACTTC. Its protein product is CASSLYVSEQYF.

This clonotype was counted only a few times. The genes are TRBV10-3 and TRBJ1-2, with D possibly TRBD1 on 6 matching bases. The V end lost 7 bases, the J end lost 6 bases, and 12 bases lay between the germline ends. The CDR3 runs to 12 residues. The germline V gene has CDR1 ENHRY and CDR2 SYGVKD. CDR3 sequence (DNA): TGTGCCATCACCGCGACAGGAAATGGCTACACCTTC. Amino acids: CAITATGNGYTF.

The J gene is TRBJ2-5, the V gene TRBV4-1; the match to TRBD2 covers 10 bases. CDR3 length: 15 amino acids. The trim removed 3 bases at V and 5 bases at J, leaving 6 bases unmatched. Germline CDR1 MGHRA, CDR2 YSYEKL. The CDR3 sequence: CASSQSGGGRETQYF. The DNA for the CDR3 is TGCGCCAGCAGCCAGAGCGGGGGGGGTCGGGAGACCCAGTACTTC.

V and J are TRBV5-1 and TRBJ2-1; D perhaps matches TRBD1 (5 bases). CDR1 SGHRS and CDR2 YFSETQ come from the germline V gene. There are 17 residues in the CDR3. Trimming removed 1 base from V and 2 bases from J, with 16 bases in between. The CDR3 loop is CASSLKFAGIAYNEQFF. The CDR3 DNA reads as TGCGCCAGCAGCTTGAAATTCGCAGGGATCGCCTACAATGAGCAGTTCTTC.